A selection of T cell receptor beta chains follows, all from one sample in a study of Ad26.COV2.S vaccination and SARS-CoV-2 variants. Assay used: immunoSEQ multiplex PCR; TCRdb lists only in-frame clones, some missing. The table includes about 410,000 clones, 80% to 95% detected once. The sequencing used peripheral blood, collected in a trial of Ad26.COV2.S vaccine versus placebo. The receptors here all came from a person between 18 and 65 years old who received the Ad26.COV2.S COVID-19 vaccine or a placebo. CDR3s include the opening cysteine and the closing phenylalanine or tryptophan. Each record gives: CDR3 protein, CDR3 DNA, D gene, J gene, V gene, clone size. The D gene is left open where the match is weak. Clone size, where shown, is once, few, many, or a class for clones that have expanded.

CASSQRINQPQHF TGTGCCAGCAGTCAACGGATAAATCAGCCCCAGCATTTT . TRBJ1-5 TRBV27 .
CASSIGTSGGPKYF TGCGCCAGCAGTATCGGGACTAGCGGGGGCCCCAAGTACTTC TRBD2 TRBJ2-5 TRBV5-1 .
CATSPRDRGSREKLFF TGTGCCACCAGCCCCCGGGACAGGGGGTCTCGGGAAAAACTGTTTTTT TRBD1 TRBJ1-4 TRBV15 .
CAWSYQSRIKRNEQFF TGTGCCTGGTCCTATCAGAGCAGGATTAAACGAAATGAGCAGTTCTTC . TRBJ2-1 TRBV30 .
CASSGTGGSNQPQHF TGTGCCAGCAGCGGTACAGGGGGAAGCAATCAGCCCCAGCATTTT TRBD1 TRBJ1-5 TRBV2 .
CASSYIVGQGGTEAFF TGTGCCAGCAGTTACATTGTGGGGCAGGGCGGTACTGAAGCTTTCTTT . TRBJ1-1 TRBV6-2/TRBV6-3 .
CASSPRRGVSNGYTF TGTGCCAGCAGTCCACGGCGGGGGGTTAGCAATGGCTACACCTTC . TRBJ1-2 TRBV28 .
CASSLVGVVNQPQHF TGTGCCAGCAGCTTAGTCGGGGTGGTCAATCAGCCCCAGCATTTT . TRBJ1-5 TRBV7-9 .
CASSLDDQRRTNEQFF TGTGCCAGCAGCCTCGATGACCAGAGGCGCACCAATGAGCAGTTCTTC . TRBJ2-1 TRBV13 .
CASSYLGGTDTQYF TGTGCCAGCAGTTACCTAGGGGGCACAGATACGCAGTATTTT . TRBJ2-3 TRBV6-2/TRBV6-3 .
CASSLMGGPTDTQYF TGTGCCAGCAGCTTGATGGGGGGACCCACAGATACGCAGTATTTT . TRBJ2-3 TRBV5-4 once
CASSLDPAFHTF TGTGCCAGCAGCTTAGATCCAGCCTTTCACACCTTC . TRBJ1-2 TRBV11-2 .
CASSPRSGTSSGEQFF TGTGCCAGCAGCCCCCGATCCGGGACTAGTTCTGGTGAGCAGTTCTTC TRBD2 TRBJ2-1 TRBV9 .
CASSLVGTGNTEAFF TGTGCCAGCAGCTTAGTGGGGACAGGGAACACTGAAGCTTTCTTT TRBD1 TRBJ1-1 TRBV7-2 .
CASSRRGPKDQFF TGTGCCAGCAGCCGGAGGGGGCCCAAGGACCAGTTCTTC . TRBJ2-1 TRBV28 .
CASSQRPGGGVGGYTF TGCGCCAGCAGCCAAAGGCCGGGGGGAGGGGTTGGTGGCTACACCTTC . TRBJ1-2 TRBV4-1 once
CASSLDTPFYYEQYF TGTGCCAGCAGCTTGGATACACCCTTTTACTACGAGCAGTACTTC . TRBJ2-7 TRBV5-5 .
CASSPLGGRRDTQYF TGTGCCAGCTCACCCCTCGGGGGTCGACGAGATACGCAGTATTTT . TRBJ2-3 TRBV18 .
CASSYTEKETQYF TGTGCCAGCTCATACACCGAGAAAGAGACCCAGTACTTC . TRBJ2-5 TRBV18 .
CASSYPGEQFF TGTGCCAGCAGCTACCCGGGGGAGCAGTTCTTC . TRBJ2-1 TRBV9 .
CASSQSRGLYNEQFF TGTGCCAGCAGCCAATCCAGGGGGCTTTACAATGAGCAGTTCTTC TRBD1 TRBJ2-1 TRBV16 once
CAWSVQPLRGNYGYTF TGTGCCTGGAGTGTACAGCCTCTCAGGGGGAACTATGGCTACACCTTC TRBD1 TRBJ1-2 TRBV30 .
CASSQALHGPQHF TGTGCCAGCAGCCAAGCACTCCATGGGCCCCAGCATTTT . TRBJ1-5 TRBV4-2 .
CATSRDRGQGTTYEQYF TGTGCCACCAGCAGAGATCGGGGACAGGGCACCACCTACGAGCAGTACTTC TRBD1 TRBJ2-7 TRBV15 .
CASRPRSTYNEQFF TGTGCCAGCAGACCAAGGTCTACCTACAATGAGCAGTTCTTC . TRBJ2-1 TRBV7-2 .
CASSHQGDEYGYTF TGCGCCAGCAGCCACCAGGGAGATGAGTATGGCTACACCTTC . TRBJ1-2 TRBV4-3 .
CASSLVGWTGTEAFF TGTGCCAGCAGCTTGGTGGGGTGGACGGGCACTGAAGCTTTCTTT . TRBJ1-1 TRBV7-9 .
CASSLGTGLQETQYF TGTGCCAGCAGCCTTGGGACAGGACTCCAAGAGACCCAGTACTTC TRBD1 TRBJ2-5 TRBV5-8 .
CASFFFGVRNTIYF TGTGCCAGCTTCTTTTTTGGGGTGAGAAACACCATATATTTT . TRBJ1-3 TRBV18 .
CASRKTQQGTGTDTQYF TGTGCCAGCAGGAAGACCCAACAGGGCACGGGAACAGATACGCAGTATTTT . TRBJ2-3 TRBV27 .
CASSVVFGPNTGELFF TGTGCCAGCAGCGTAGTATTTGGACCTAACACCGGGGAGCTGTTTTTT . TRBJ2-2 TRBV9 .
CATSRDLKGLAGYNEQFF TGTGCCACCAGCAGAGATCTGAAGGGGCTAGCGGGTTACAATGAGCAGTTCTTC TRBD2 TRBJ2-1 TRBV15 .
CASSRGESDTQYF TGTGCCAGCAGCCGCGGGGAGTCAGATACGCAGTATTTT . TRBJ2-3 TRBV6-2/TRBV6-3 .
CASSSNGGDQPQHF TGTGCCAGCAGCTCTAACGGAGGGGATCAGCCCCAGCATTTT . TRBJ1-5 TRBV7-9 .
CAWRARGAKDGYTF TGTGCCTGGAGGGCGAGGGGGGCGAAGGATGGCTACACCTTC . TRBJ1-2 TRBV30 .
CASSLNLAGGTYEQYF TGTGCCAGCAGCCTAAACCTAGCGGGGGGCACCTACGAGCAGTACTTC TRBD2 TRBJ2-7 TRBV7-2 .
CASSLAFSYEQYF TGTGCCAGCAGCTTGGCGTTTTCCTACGAGCAGTACTTC . TRBJ2-7 TRBV5-4 .
CASSPWGSGETQYF TGTGCCAGCAGCCCTTGGGGTAGCGGAGAGACCCAGTACTTC . TRBJ2-5 TRBV5-4 .
CASSGYSASRPEQYF TGTGCCAGCAGTGGCTATTCGGCCTCACGTCCCGAGCAGTACTTC . TRBJ2-7 TRBV25-1 .
CASSVGSKGDEQYF TGTGCCAGCAGCGTAGGTTCTAAGGGGGACGAGCAGTACTTC . TRBJ2-7 TRBV9 .
CASRPPYRVPGTDTQYF TGTGCCAGCAGGCCTCCCTACAGGGTACCCGGCACAGATACGCAGTATTTT . TRBJ2-3 TRBV28 .
CASSPRAKTTYNEQFF TGTGCCAGCAGCCCCCGTGCGAAGACCACTTACAATGAGCAGTTCTTC . TRBJ2-1 TRBV7-2 once
CASSQDGTGNTEAFF TGCGCCAGCAGCCAAGATGGGACAGGAAACACTGAAGCTTTCTTT TRBD1 TRBJ1-1 TRBV4-1 few
CASSRYGQGGETQYF TGTGCCAGCAGCCGATATGGACAGGGCGGAGAGACCCAGTACTTC TRBD1 TRBJ2-5 TRBV11-2 once
CAWRNTGLGEQYF TGTGCCTGGAGGAATACAGGGTTGGGGGAGCAGTACTTC . TRBJ2-7 TRBV30 .
CASRDRAVGYTF TGTGCCAGCAGGGACAGGGCGGTGGGCTACACCTTC TRBD1 TRBJ1-2 TRBV5-4 .